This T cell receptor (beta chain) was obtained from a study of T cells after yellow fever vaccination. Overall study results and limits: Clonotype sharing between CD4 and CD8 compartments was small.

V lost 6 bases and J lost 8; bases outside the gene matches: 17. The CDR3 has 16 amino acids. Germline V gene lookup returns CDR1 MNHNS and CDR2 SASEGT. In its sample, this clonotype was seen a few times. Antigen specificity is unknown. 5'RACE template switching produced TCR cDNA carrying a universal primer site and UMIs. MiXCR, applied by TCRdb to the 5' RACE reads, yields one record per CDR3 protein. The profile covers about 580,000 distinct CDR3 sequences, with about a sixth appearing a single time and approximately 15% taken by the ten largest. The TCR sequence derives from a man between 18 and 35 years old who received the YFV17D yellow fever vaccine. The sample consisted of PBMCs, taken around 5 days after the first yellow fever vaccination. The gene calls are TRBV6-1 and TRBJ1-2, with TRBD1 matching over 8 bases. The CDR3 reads CASSPGQVRPGRGYTF. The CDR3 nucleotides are TGTGCCAGCAGCCCGGGACAGGTCCGCCCCGGGAGGGGCTACACCTTC.